The rows below give T cell receptor beta chains drawn from one sample of a study of blood T cell repertoires in COVID-19. Sequenced by immunoSEQ multiplex PCR; TCRdb stores in-frame clones only, minus some. The sample holds around 74,000 clones, around 90% seen once. The specimen sequenced was peripheral blood. These receptors were taken from a man over 45 with active COVID-19. CDR3s include the opening cysteine and the closing phenylalanine or tryptophan. A D gene is named only where the DNA matches it firmly. Not all rows give a size; the values are once, few, many and, for expanded clones, a class.

TRBJ1-6	TRBV6-1	.	.	TGTGCCAGCAGTGAATTGGGCAGGTTTTCACCCCTCCACTTT	CASSELGRFSPLHF
TRBJ2-3	TRBV4-3	TRBD2	.	TGCGCCAGCAGCCAAGTTCGTTCTGGACTAGTGGCAGATACGCAGTATTTT	CASSQVRSGLVADTQYF
TRBJ2-1	TRBV7-3	TRBD2	once	TGTGCCAGCAGCTTAGCGACTAGCGGAGACAATGAGCAGTTCTTC	CASSLATSGDNEQFF
TRBJ2-5	TRBV5-4	TRBD2	.	TGTGCCAGCAGCTCTCTAGCGGGAGCCCAAGAGACCCAGTACTTC	CASSSLAGAQETQYF
TRBJ2-5	TRBV5-4	TRBD1	once	TGTGCCAGCAGCACCGAGGGGGCGCGGGAAGAGACCCAGTACTTC	CASSTEGAREETQYF
TRBJ1-1	TRBV3-1/TRBV3-2	.	.	TGTGCCAGCAGCCAACAGGGATTTACTGAAGCTTTCTTT	CASSQQGFTEAFF
TRBJ1-5	TRBV7-3	.	.	TGTGCCAGCAGCTTAAGACGGAGGAGCTCATTTACCAATCAGCCCCAGCATTTT	CASSLRRRSSFTNQPQHF
TRBJ2-1	TRBV5-1	.	.	TGCGCCAGCAGCTTGGCCAACAGAGACTACAATGAGCAGTTCTTC	CASSLANRDYNEQFF
TRBJ2-3	TRBV2	.	.	TGTGCCAGCAGAGGTGGGCTGATCACAGATACGCAGTATTTT	CASRGGLITDTQYF
TRBJ2-4	TRBV28	TRBD1	once	TGTGCCAGCAGCTTACAGGGGGCGATCGAAAACATTCAGTACTTC	CASSLQGAIENIQYF
TRBJ2-3	TRBV18	.	.	TGTGCCAGCTCACCACAACGGACTGGCACAGATACGCAGTATTTT	CASSPQRTGTDTQYF
TRBJ1-1	TRBV6-1	.	.	TGTGCCAGCAGTGCCCTTTTTGGGGGGTTGAGGTGGACTGAAGCTTTCTTT	CASSALFGGLRWTEAFF
TRBJ2-2	TRBV5-1	TRBD2	.	TGCGCCAGCGGCTTAGGGACTAGCGGGAACACCGGGGAGCTGTTTTTT	CASGLGTSGNTGELFF
TRBJ2-3	TRBV11-3	.	once	TGTGCCAGCAGCCCGGGGGGCTCGAGCACAGATACGCAGTATTTT	CASSPGGSSTDTQYF
TRBJ2-7	TRBV6-6	TRBD2	.	TGTGCCAGCAGTTCGGCGGGAGCGGGTGAGCAGTACTTC	CASSSAGAGEQYF
TRBJ1-2	TRBV7-9	TRBD1	.	TGTGCCAGCAGGCGCAGGGACAGGGGGCTAGCTAACTATGGCTACACCTTC	CASRRRDRGLANYGYTF
TRBJ2-2	TRBV7-9	.	.	TGTGCCAGCAGCTTATTAAACACCGGGGAGCTGTTTTTT	CASSLLNTGELFF
TRBJ2-7	TRBV6-4	TRBD1	.	TGTGCCAGCAGACCATTACAGGGGGGACAGGGTTTCGGCGAGCAGTACTTC	CASRPLQGGQGFGEQYF
TRBJ1-1	TRBV11-2	.	.	TGTGCCAGCAGCTCGACATCCGACACTGAAGCTTTCTTT	CASSSTSDTEAFF
TRBJ2-1	TRBV19	.	.	TGTGCCAGTAGCCCCGGGAGCCTACTATACAATGAGCAGTTCTTC	CASSPGSLLYNEQFF
TRBJ1-3	TRBV7-2	TRBD1	.	TGTGCCAGCAGCGCAGGGACAGGGGGGGGAAACACCATATATTTT	CASSAGTGGGNTIYF
TRBJ2-1	TRBV6-6	.	.	TGTGCCAGCAGTTACGTCGGGGGGCTCACGGTCTTC	CASSYVGGLTVF
TRBJ2-2	TRBV27	.	once	TGTGCCAGCAAACCTGGTGCGGCGAACACCGGGGAGCTGTTTTTT	CASKPGAANTGELFF
TRBJ2-1	TRBV24-1	.	.	TGTGCCACCAGTGACCCCTTAAACAGGGAATCCTACAATGAGCAGTTCTTC	CATSDPLNRESYNEQFF